This T cell receptor (beta chain) was sequenced for a study of T cell changes during pregnancy in multiple sclerosis. Repertoires were generated with immunoSEQ multiplex PCR, while TCRdb's copy carries only in-frame clones and drops some. The data show 28,000 or so clones, 89% seen once. The sequence was collected from a female donor with multiple sclerosis, enrolled in a pregnancy study. The specimen was CD4+ T cells from peripheral blood mononuclear cells, collected in the second trimester of pregnancy.

CDR3 DNA: TGTGCCAGCAGCTCCGGTAACAGGGGGGCTGAAAAACTGTTTTTT. It specifies CASSSGNRGAEKLFF. This chain joins TRBV6-1 and TRBJ1-4; TRBD1 matches at 8 bases. This CDR3 contains 15 residues. Germline V gives CDR1 MNHNS, CDR2 SASEGT. The J segment lost 7 bases and the V segment lost 6 bases, leaving 10 bases of the junction unmatched.